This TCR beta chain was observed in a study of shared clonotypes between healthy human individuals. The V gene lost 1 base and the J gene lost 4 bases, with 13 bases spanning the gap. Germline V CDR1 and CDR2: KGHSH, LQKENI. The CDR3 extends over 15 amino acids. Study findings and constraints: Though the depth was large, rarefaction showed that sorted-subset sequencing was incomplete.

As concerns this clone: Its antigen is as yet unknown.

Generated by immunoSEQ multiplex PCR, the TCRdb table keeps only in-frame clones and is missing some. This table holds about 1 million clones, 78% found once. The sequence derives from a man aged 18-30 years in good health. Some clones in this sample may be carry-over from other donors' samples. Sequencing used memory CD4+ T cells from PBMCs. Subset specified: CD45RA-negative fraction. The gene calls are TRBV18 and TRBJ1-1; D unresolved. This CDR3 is CASSPLSQMGTEAFF. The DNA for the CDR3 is TGTGCCAGCTCACCACTTAGTCAGATGGGCACTGAAGCTTTCTTT.